Listed below are T cell receptor beta chains from one sample, sequenced in a study of naive CD8 T cells in extremely preterm neonates. Profiling relied on immunoSEQ multiplex PCR, and the TCRdb table lists in-frame clones only, not all of them. The sample shows 21,000 or so clones, approximately 90% of them seen only once. Sequenced: naive CD8+ T cells from cord blood. Source of these receptors: a boy who was born preterm. Each CDR3 is given with its conserved first and last residue. D genes are given only for firm matches. Clone size is not always given. Where it is, it says once, few, many or a class for expanded clones.

D gene: TRBD1; clone size: .; J gene: TRBJ1-5; V gene: TRBV11-2; CDR3 protein: CASSLGTGSNQPQHF; CDR3 DNA: TGTGCCAGCAGCTTAGGGACAGGGAGCAATCAGCCCCAGCATTTT
D gene: TRBD1; clone size: .; J gene: TRBJ2-7; V gene: TRBV10-1; CDR3 protein: CASSERTGGYEQYF; CDR3 DNA: TGCGCCAGCAGTGAAAGGACAGGGGGCTACGAGCAGTACTTC
D gene: .; clone size: once; J gene: TRBJ2-7; V gene: TRBV7-6; CDR3 protein: CASSSTWESYYEQYF; CDR3 DNA: TGTGCCAGCAGCTCAACCTGGGAGTCGTACTACGAGCAGTACTTC
D gene: .; clone size: .; J gene: TRBJ1-3; V gene: TRBV27; CDR3 protein: CASPLRYIYF; CDR3 DNA: TGTGCCAGCCCCCTGCGATACATATATTTT
D gene: .; clone size: .; J gene: TRBJ2-7; V gene: TRBV6-5; CDR3 protein: CARGVSYEQYF; CDR3 DNA: TGTGCAAGGGGAGTTTCCTACGAGCAGTACTTC
D gene: TRBD2; clone size: .; J gene: TRBJ2-7; V gene: TRBV6-6; CDR3 protein: CASSYSTSGEYEQYF; CDR3 DNA: TGTGCCAGCAGTTACTCGACTAGCGGGGAGTACGAGCAGTACTTC
D gene: TRBD2; clone size: .; J gene: TRBJ2-1; V gene: TRBV29-1; CDR3 protein: CSVDAGGHNEQFF; CDR3 DNA: TGCAGCGTTGACGCGGGGGGGCACAATGAGCAGTTCTTC
D gene: TRBD1; clone size: .; J gene: TRBJ2-3; V gene: TRBV30; CDR3 protein: CAWSGQGADTQYF; CDR3 DNA: TGTGCCTGGAGTGGACAGGGGGCAGATACGCAGTATTTT
D gene: TRBD2; clone size: once; J gene: TRBJ2-3; V gene: TRBV5-1; CDR3 protein: CASSLASGVPTDTQYF; CDR3 DNA: TGCGCCAGCAGCTTGGCTAGCGGGGTCCCCACAGATACGCAGTATTTT
D gene: .; clone size: .; J gene: TRBJ2-5; V gene: TRBV7-9; CDR3 protein: CASSLDRETQYF; CDR3 DNA: TGTGCCAGCAGCTTAGACAGGGAGACCCAGTACTTC
D gene: .; clone size: .; J gene: TRBJ1-1; V gene: TRBV10-3; CDR3 protein: CAISEGTGNTEAFF; CDR3 DNA: TGTGCCATCAGTGAGGGAACAGGGAACACTGAAGCTTTCTTT
D gene: .; clone size: .; J gene: TRBJ1-6; V gene: TRBV14; CDR3 protein: CASSQQGSYNSPLHF; CDR3 DNA: TGTGCCAGCAGCCAACAGGGCTCCTATAATTCACCCCTCCACTTT
D gene: .; clone size: .; J gene: TRBJ2-1; V gene: TRBV7-2; CDR3 protein: CASSLAGRLARFNEQFF; CDR3 DNA: TGTGCCAGCAGCTTAGCAGGACGCCTAGCTAGATTTAATGAGCAGTTCTTC
D gene: TRBD1; clone size: .; J gene: TRBJ2-7; V gene: TRBV2; CDR3 protein: CASSEVGTGTYEQYF; CDR3 DNA: TGTGCCAGCAGTGAAGTCGGGACAGGGACCTACGAGCAGTACTTC
D gene: TRBD1; clone size: .; J gene: TRBJ2-5; V gene: TRBV23-1; CDR3 protein: CASSPRRTGQTQYF; CDR3 DNA: TGCGCCAGCAGTCCACGAAGGACAGGGCAGACCCAGTACTTC
D gene: .; clone size: .; J gene: TRBJ2-1; V gene: TRBV10-3; CDR3 protein: CAISESGGLDNEQFF; CDR3 DNA: TGTGCCATCAGTGAGTCTGGGGGGCTCGACAATGAGCAGTTCTTC
D gene: .; clone size: .; J gene: TRBJ2-2; V gene: TRBV9; CDR3 protein: CASSAPPGPPTGELFF; CDR3 DNA: TGTGCCAGCAGCGCCCCCCCGGGACCCCCGACCGGGGAGCTGTTTTTT
D gene: TRBD2; clone size: .; J gene: TRBJ2-1; V gene: TRBV27; CDR3 protein: CASRLAGGYNEQFF; CDR3 DNA: TGTGCCAGCAGACTAGCGGGGGGGTACAATGAGCAGTTCTTC
D gene: .; clone size: .; J gene: TRBJ1-2; V gene: TRBV11-2; CDR3 protein: CASSGQGGYTF; CDR3 DNA: TGTGCCAGCAGCGGCCAGGGTGGCTACACCTTC
D gene: TRBD2; clone size: .; J gene: TRBJ2-2; V gene: TRBV11-2; CDR3 protein: CASSGGANTGELFF; CDR3 DNA: TGTGCCAGCAGCGGGGGGGCGAACACCGGGGAGCTGTTTTTT
D gene: .; clone size: .; J gene: TRBJ2-3; V gene: TRBV4-1; CDR3 protein: CASSQDPGTDTQYF; CDR3 DNA: TGCGCCAGCAGCCAAGATCCTGGCACAGATACGCAGTATTTT
D gene: .; clone size: .; J gene: TRBJ2-7; V gene: TRBV6-5; CDR3 protein: CASSYGAGTYEQYF; CDR3 DNA: TGTGCCAGCAGTTACGGGGCAGGGACCTACGAGCAGTACTTC
D gene: .; clone size: .; J gene: TRBJ1-1; V gene: TRBV27; CDR3 protein: CASSLGGNTEAFF; CDR3 DNA: TGTGCCAGCAGTTTAGGGGGGAACACTGAAGCTTTCTTT
D gene: TRBD1; clone size: .; J gene: TRBJ2-7; V gene: TRBV7-3; CDR3 protein: CASSLTKGTGGYEQYF; CDR3 DNA: TGTGCCAGCAGCTTAACGAAGGGGACAGGGGGCTACGAGCAGTACTTC
D gene: TRBD1; clone size: .; J gene: TRBJ1-3; V gene: TRBV5-1; CDR3 protein: CASSWTGSGNTIYF; CDR3 DNA: TGCGCCAGCAGCTGGACAGGCTCTGGAAACACCATATATTTT
D gene: TRBD1; clone size: .; J gene: TRBJ2-3; V gene: TRBV6-1; CDR3 protein: CASSEDGTGWPDTQYF; CDR3 DNA: TGTGCCAGCAGTGAAGACGGGACAGGGTGGCCAGATACGCAGTATTTT
D gene: TRBD1; clone size: .; J gene: TRBJ2-7; V gene: TRBV2; CDR3 protein: CASSGTGEYF; CDR3 DNA: TGTGCCAGCAGTGGGACAGGGGAGTACTTC
D gene: TRBD2; clone size: .; J gene: TRBJ2-7; V gene: TRBV10-1; CDR3 protein: CASASGGEQYF; CDR3 DNA: TGCGCCAGCGCTAGCGGGGGCGAGCAGTACTTC
D gene: TRBD1; clone size: .; J gene: TRBJ2-7; V gene: TRBV7-6; CDR3 protein: CASSFGTGGYEQYF; CDR3 DNA: TGTGCCAGCAGCTTCGGGACAGGGGGTTACGAGCAGTACTTC
D gene: TRBD1; clone size: .; J gene: TRBJ2-7; V gene: TRBV6-6; CDR3 protein: CASGDRGAYEQYF; CDR3 DNA: TGTGCCAGCGGGGACAGGGGTGCCTACGAGCAGTACTTC
D gene: TRBD1; clone size: once; J gene: TRBJ1-2; V gene: TRBV19; CDR3 protein: CASSIGTGDGYTF; CDR3 DNA: TGTGCCAGTAGTATAGGGACAGGGGATGGCTACACCTTC
D gene: TRBD1; clone size: .; J gene: TRBJ2-5; V gene: TRBV10-3; CDR3 protein: CAIIKDRDETQYF; CDR3 DNA: TGTGCCATCATTAAGGACAGGGATGAGACCCAGTACTTC
D gene: .; clone size: .; J gene: TRBJ1-2; V gene: TRBV5-6; CDR3 protein: CASSYSLNYGYTF; CDR3 DNA: TGTGCCAGCAGCTACTCCCTTAACTATGGCTACACCTTC
D gene: .; clone size: .; J gene: TRBJ2-7; V gene: TRBV21-1; CDR3 protein: CASSKGTSGGAYEQYF; CDR3 DNA: TGTGCCAGCAGCAAAGGGACTAGCGGGGGGGCCTACGAGCAGTACTTC
D gene: .; clone size: once; J gene: TRBJ2-1; V gene: TRBV20-1; CDR3 protein: CSARDLNEQFF; CDR3 DNA: TGCAGTGCTAGAGATCTCAATGAGCAGTTCTTC
D gene: .; clone size: .; J gene: TRBJ2-3; V gene: TRBV4-3; CDR3 protein: CASSQDSTDTQYF; CDR3 DNA: TGCGCCAGCAGCCAAGACAGCACAGATACGCAGTATTTT
D gene: TRBD1; clone size: .; J gene: TRBJ1-3; V gene: TRBV6-4; CDR3 protein: CASSIPTGAGNTIYF; CDR3 DNA: TGTGCCAGCAGCATACCGACAGGGGCCGGAAACACCATATATTTT
D gene: .; clone size: once; J gene: TRBJ2-7; V gene: TRBV6-6; CDR3 protein: CASRHDTYEQYF; CDR3 DNA: TGTGCCAGCAGGCACGACACCTACGAGCAGTACTTC
D gene: TRBD2; clone size: .; J gene: TRBJ2-1; V gene: TRBV9; CDR3 protein: CASSVAGGPYNEQFF; CDR3 DNA: TGTGCCAGCAGCGTAGCGGGGGGGCCCTACAATGAGCAGTTCTTC
D gene: .; clone size: .; J gene: TRBJ1-6; V gene: TRBV6-4; CDR3 protein: CASSDRVNSPLHF; CDR3 DNA: TGTGCCAGCAGTGACAGGGTTAATTCACCCCTCCACTTT
D gene: TRBD1; clone size: .; J gene: TRBJ1-1; V gene: TRBV4-1; CDR3 protein: CASSLLGTGGTEAFF; CDR3 DNA: TGCGCCAGCAGCTTGCTCGGGACAGGGGGCACTGAAGCTTTCTTT
D gene: TRBD2; clone size: .; J gene: TRBJ2-3; V gene: TRBV27; CDR3 protein: CASSLLAGTDTQYF; CDR3 DNA: TGTGCCAGCAGTTTACTAGCGGGCACAGATACGCAGTATTTT
D gene: TRBD1; clone size: .; J gene: TRBJ1-2; V gene: TRBV7-9; CDR3 protein: CASSPGGVYGYTF; CDR3 DNA: TGTGCCAGCAGCCCAGGGGGCGTCTATGGCTACACCTTC
D gene: .; clone size: .; J gene: TRBJ1-5; V gene: TRBV21-1; CDR3 protein: CASSRDNQPQHF; CDR3 DNA: TGTGCCAGCAGCAGGGACAATCAGCCCCAGCATTTT
D gene: .; clone size: .; J gene: TRBJ1-2; V gene: TRBV4-1; CDR3 protein: CASSQKGNYGYTF; CDR3 DNA: TGCGCCAGCAGCCAAAAGGGTAACTATGGCTACACCTTC
D gene: .; clone size: .; J gene: TRBJ1-2; V gene: TRBV9; CDR3 protein: CASSVAYGTNYGYTF; CDR3 DNA: TGTGCCAGCAGCGTAGCGTACGGAACTAACTATGGCTACACCTTC
D gene: .; clone size: once; J gene: TRBJ1-3; V gene: TRBV29-1; CDR3 protein: CSVEEWGDAGNTIYF; CDR3 DNA: TGCAGCGTTGAAGAGTGGGGGGACGCTGGAAACACCATATATTTT
D gene: TRBD2; clone size: .; J gene: TRBJ2-5; V gene: TRBV7-6; CDR3 protein: CASSEPGLAVTQYF; CDR3 DNA: TGTGCCAGCAGCGAGCCGGGACTAGCAGTGACCCAGTACTTC
D gene: .; clone size: once; J gene: TRBJ2-3; V gene: TRBV13; CDR3 protein: CASSLADTQYF; CDR3 DNA: TGTGCCAGCAGCTTAGCAGATACGCAGTATTTT
D gene: TRBD2; clone size: once; J gene: TRBJ2-3; V gene: TRBV30; CDR3 protein: CAWSTGGDTQYF; CDR3 DNA: TGTGCCTGGAGTACCGGGGGGGATACGCAGTATTTT
D gene: .; clone size: .; J gene: TRBJ2-7; V gene: TRBV30; CDR3 protein: CAWSSGYEQYF; CDR3 DNA: TGTGCCTGGAGTAGCGGCTACGAGCAGTACTTC
D gene: .; clone size: .; J gene: TRBJ2-7; V gene: TRBV21-1; CDR3 protein: CASSKRGGYEQYF; CDR3 DNA: TGTGCCAGCAGCAAGCGGGGGGGCTACGAGCAGTACTTC